These 31 T cell receptor beta chains share one sample of origin, sequenced in a study of blood T cell repertoires in COVID-19. Profiled with immunoSEQ multiplex PCR; TCRdb holds only in-frame clones, not every one. The sample shows roughly 200,000 clones, 80% to 85% of them seen only once. The sample taken for sequencing was peripheral blood. The receptor source for this set is a man between 35 and 55 years old with acute or convalescent COVID-19.

The chain uses TRBV30 and TRBJ2-7, with D possibly matching TRBD2 (6 bases). Trimming shortened V by 0 bases and J by 2 bases, and 20 bases separated the two germline ends. Per the germline V gene, CDR1 is GTSNPN and CDR2 is SVGIG (reference sequence). The CDR3 runs to 17 residues. The CDR3 coding sequence is TGTGCCTGGAGTGTACAGGACTACAGACTACCCCCCTACGAGCAGTACTTC. Its translation: CAWSVQDYRLPPYEQYF.

This rearrangement joins TRBV15 to TRBJ1-2; D perhaps matches TRBD1 (5 bases). Germline V lookup: CDR1 LNHNV, CDR2 YYDKDF (reference sequence). This CDR3 is 15 amino acids long. Trimming took 0 bases from V and 4 from J, leaving 12 bases between them. CDR3 nucleotides: TGTGCCACCAGCAGAGAAGGGACTGGGACCTATGGCTACACCTTC. Its protein product is CATSREGTGTYGYTF.

V is TRBV7-8 and J is TRBJ1-1, with TRBD1 matching 9 bases. The CDR3 covers 15 residues. V lost 5 bases and J lost 3; bases outside the gene matches: 7. CDR1 and CDR2 from the germline V gene are SGHVS and FQNEAQ. The CDR3 nucleotides are TGTGCCAGCAGCCGGGACAGGGATGGGGACACTGAAGCTTTCTTT. Amino acid sequence: CASSRDRDGDTEAFF.

V and J are TRBV5-1 and TRBJ2-7, with 10 bases lining up with TRBD1. The CDR3 totals 15 residues. With V trimmed by 3 bases and J by 4 bases, 7 bases remained unmatched. Germline CDR1 is SGHRS and CDR2 is YFSETQ. In nucleotides, the CDR3 is TGCGCCAGCAGCTCCAGGGGACAGGGGTTATACGAGCAGTACTTC. Translation: CASSSRGQGLYEQYF.

The gene calls are TRBV6-2 or TRBV6-3 and TRBJ2-3, with 14 bases that match TRBD2. CDR3 size: 18 residues. Germline V gene lookup returns CDR1 MNHEY and CDR2 SVGEGT. J lost 2 bases, V lost 0 bases, and 4 bases had no gene match. The CDR3 loop is CASSYSMTSGRATDTQYF. CDR3 bases: TGTGCCAGCAGTTACTCCATGACTAGCGGGAGGGCCACAGATACGCAGTATTTT.

This chain uses TRBV19 with TRBJ1-2; 9 bases line up with TRBD1. J was trimmed by 6 bases and V by 6 bases; bases with no gene match: 8. The germline CDR1 and CDR2 sequences are LNHDA and SQIVND (reference sequence). This CDR3 contains 14 residues. CDR3 sequence (DNA): TGTGCCAGTAGCCAGGGACAGGGAAGGGATGGCTACACCTTC. Translating it yields CASSQGQGRDGYTF.

The chain is built from TRBV2 and TRBJ2-3, with TRBD2 matching 8 bases. The CDR3 sequence is 15 residues long. The V gene end was trimmed by 5 bases and the J gene end by 4 bases; junction bases not matched to a gene: 8. Looked up from germline, CDR1 is SNHLY and CDR2 is FYNNEI. The CDR3 loop reads CASSRLARQADTQYF. CDR3 DNA: TGTGCCAGCAGTAGACTAGCGAGACAGGCAGATACGCAGTATTTT. The full variable domain, completed using reference TRBV2 and TRBJ2-3, is EPEVTQTPSHQVTQMGQEVILRCVPISNHLYFYWYRQILGQKVEFLVSFYNNEISEKSEIFDDQFSVERPDGSNFTLKIRSTKLEDSAMYFCASSRLARQADTQYFGPGTRLTVL.

This clone was recorded once. The CDR3 DNA follows: TGTGCCAGCAGCCAAGAGGCCAAAAGCTCCTATAATTCACCCCTCCACTTT. It yields the protein CASSQEAKSSYNSPLHF. The J gene is TRBJ1-6, the V gene TRBV3-1 (or the pseudogene TRBV3-2); unclear D gene. Trimming left V 0 bases short and J 0 bases short, with 9 bases between. The CDR3 extends over 17 amino acids. Germline V CDR1 and CDR2: LGHDT, YNNKEL (reference sequence).

This chain links TRBV2 with TRBJ1-6; 9 positions agree with TRBD1. This CDR3 comprises 14 residues. After removal of 6 bases from V and 7 bases from J, the junction contained 4 bases not matched to a gene. Germline V gene sequence: CDR1 SNHLY, CDR2 FYNNEI. As DNA, the CDR3 is TGTGCCAGCAGCTACGGGACAGGGAATTCACCCCTCCACTTT. As protein: CASSYGTGNSPLHF.

This chain links TRBV3-1 (or the pseudogene TRBV3-2) with TRBJ2-5; 11 positions agree with TRBD2. Germline V gives CDR1 LGHDT, CDR2 YNNKEL (reference sequence). This CDR3 spans 17 amino acids. The V and J ends lost 3 bases and 5 bases, in that order; junction bases with no gene match: 11. The CDR3 coding sequence is TGTGCCAGCAGCCATCGGTCTTTAGCGGGAGGGCGTGAGACCCAGTACTTC. The encoded protein is CASSHRSLAGGRETQYF.

This clone showed up just once. This sequence joins TRBV10-1 and TRBJ2-2, with a tentative D call TRBD1 (5 bases). The CDR3 consists of 15 residues. V dropped 4 bases and J dropped 0 bases, with 9 bases sitting between them. The germline gives CDR1 WNHNN, CDR2 SYGVQD (reference sequence). DNA for the CDR3: TGCGCCAGCAGTGTAGGACATTCGAACACCGGGGAGCTGTTTTTT. Amino acid sequence: CASSVGHSNTGELFF.

This clone was picked up a small number of times. This chain links TRBV7-9 with TRBJ1-6, with D possibly being TRBD1 (6 bases). V shed 5 bases and J shed 7 bases, with 18 bases lying between them. Germline CDR1 is SEHNR and CDR2 is FQNEAQ (reference sequence). The CDR3 extends over 16 amino acids. DNA for the CDR3: TGTGCCAGCAGCCGCATGGCGCCAGGGGCCAATTCACCCCTCCACTTT. This codes for CASSRMAPGANSPLHF.

V and J are TRBV24-1 and TRBJ2-6; tentatively, D is TRBD1 (5 bases). V shed 7 bases and J shed 4 bases, with 10 bases lying between them. CDR3 size: 14 residues. Germline V gene sequence: CDR1 KGHDR, CDR2 SFDVKD. The CDR3 region is CATSPGSGANVLTF. As DNA, the CDR3 is TGTGCCACCAGCCCAGGGTCAGGGGCCAACGTCCTGACTTTC.

Only a few counts were recorded for this clone. The V gene is TRBV6-5, the J gene TRBJ2-2, with 7 bases identical to TRBD1. The CDR3 runs to 15 residues. CDR1 and CDR2 (germline): MNHEY, SVGAGI. After removal of 6 bases from V and 6 bases from J, the junction contained 10 bases not matched to a gene. The CDR3: CASRLRQGYPGELFF. The CDR3 coding sequence is TGTGCCAGCAGGCTAAGACAGGGCTATCCCGGGGAGCTGTTTTTT.

This clone came up a few times. J is TRBJ1-1 and V is TRBV6-5; 7 bases fit TRBD1. Trimming took 6 bases from V and 4 from J; bases not matched to a gene: 11. Germline CDR1 MNHEY, CDR2 SVGAGI. The CDR3 spans 15 residues. The CDR3 DNA follows: TGTGCCAGCAGATCCCAAAGACAGGGACTCACTGAAGCTTTCTTT. Its translation: CASRSQRQGLTEAFF.

The V gene is TRBV15, the J gene TRBJ2-1; possibly TRBD2 for D (7 bases). Trimming left V 5 bases short and J 4 bases short, with 15 bases between. Germline V gene lookup returns CDR1 LNHNV and CDR2 YYDKDF (reference sequence). The CDR3 contains 15 residues. For the CDR3, the DNA is TGTGCCACCAGCCCTGGGGGGGCCCGGTACAATGAGCAGTTCTTC. Translating it yields CATSPGGARYNEQFF.

The chain carries TRBV9 and TRBJ2-3; D gene uncertain. The CDR3 covers 13 residues. Trimming left V 2 bases short and J 1 base short, with 5 bases between. Germline values: CDR1 SGDLS, CDR2 YYNGEE. CDR3 amino acids: CASSVLGTDTQYF. As DNA, the CDR3 is TGTGCCAGCAGCGTCCTAGGCACAGATACGCAGTATTTT.

The CDR3: CASSNMGQSEAFF. CDR3 coding DNA: TGTGCCAGCAGCAATATGGGACAGTCGGAAGCTTTCTTT. The rearrangement links TRBV9 to TRBJ1-1; TRBD1 matches 7 bases. Germline V gene sequence: CDR1 SGDLS, CDR2 YYNGEE. V was pared by 4 bases and J by 8 bases, with 8 bases of the junction left unmatched. CDR3 size: 13 residues.

The chain is built from TRBV29-1 and TRBJ2-5, with D hard to call. Germline loops: CDR1 SQVTM, CDR2 ANQGSEA. This CDR3 spans 10 amino acids. Deletions cut 6 bases from V and 10 bases from J, with 12 bases between. CDR3 loop: CSVRLPDQYF. The CDR3 DNA reads as TGCAGCGTCAGACTTCCAGACCAGTACTTC.

V usage is TRBV6-5 and J usage is TRBJ1-1; no clear D gene. Trimming shortened V by 3 bases and J by 1 base, and 6 bases separated the two germline ends. This CDR3 is built from 13 residues. Germline lookup yields CDR1 MNHEY and CDR2 SVGAGI. The CDR3 DNA is TGTGCCAGCAGTTATGCCAGGAACACTGAAGCTTTCTTT. As protein: CASSYARNTEAFF.

This chain uses TRBV14 with TRBJ2-2, with D maybe TRBD1 (6 bases). The germline V and J ends were trimmed by 6 bases and 4 bases, with 15 bases remaining between them. CDR3 length: 15 amino acids. Germline V CDR1 and CDR2: SGHDN, FVKESK. The CDR3 DNA reads TGTGCCAGCAGACCTGCAGGGGTATCCACCGGGGAGCTGTTTTTT. Its translation: CASRPAGVSTGELFF.

V gene TRBV25-1 combines with J gene TRBJ2-7; 7 positions match TRBD2. This CDR3 spans 13 amino acids. Germline V CDR1 and CDR2: MGHDK, SYGVNS. Trimming took 2 bases from V and 6 from J; bases not matched to a gene: 4. The CDR3 region is CASSEVGGGEQYF. Here the CDR3 DNA reads TGTGCCAGCAGTGAAGTTGGGGGGGGCGAGCAGTACTTC.

The rearrangement links TRBV7-3 to TRBJ2-3; 9 bases line up with TRBD1. After removal of 5 bases from V and 0 bases from J, the junction contained 6 bases not matched to a gene. CDR1 is SGHTA and CDR2 is FQGTGA in the germline V gene. The CDR3 loop spans 16 amino acids. CDR3 DNA: TGTGCCAGCAGCATCCGGGACAGGGCTAGCACAGATACGCAGTATTTT. This encodes CASSIRDRASTDTQYF.

Comment on this clone: The identical CDR3 is also encoded by other nucleotide sequences in the sample. The chain links TRBV5-4 to TRBJ1-6; D is unclear. This CDR3 is built from 13 residues. CDR1 and CDR2 from the germline V gene are SGHNT and YYREEE (reference sequence). Trimming removed 0 bases at V and 7 bases at J, with 5 bases between. The CDR3 protein is CASSLDRNSPLHF. CDR3 nucleotides: TGTGCCAGCAGCTTGGACAGAAATTCACCCCTCCACTTT. Complete variable domain (other parts from reference TRBV5-4 and TRBJ1-6): ETGVTQSPTHLIKTRGQQVTLRCSSQSGHNTVSWYQQALGQGPQFIFQYYREEENGRGNFPPRFSGLQFPNYSSELNVNALELDDSALYLCASSLDRNSPLHFGNGTRLTVT.

J is TRBJ1-3 and V is TRBV4-2; TRBD1 is a possible D gene (5 bases). V shed 0 bases and J shed 2 bases, with 14 bases lying between them. The CDR3 is 17 residues long. Germline loops: CDR1 LGHNA, CDR2 YNFKEQ. The CDR3 region is CASSQDVGGEPGNTIYF. In DNA, the CDR3 is TGTGCCAGCAGCCAAGACGTCGGGGGTGAGCCTGGAAACACCATATATTTT.

This sequence joins TRBV19 and TRBJ2-7; TRBD2 matches at 11 bases. Trimming took 2 bases from V and 0 from J; bases not matched to a gene: 0. The CDR3 spans 15 residues. Germline V CDR1 and CDR2: LNHDA, SQIVND (reference sequence). The CDR3 sequence: CASSITSGSSYEQYF. The CDR3 DNA reads TGTGCCAGTAGTATAACTAGCGGGAGCTCCTACGAGCAGTACTTC.

This rearrangement joins TRBV19 to TRBJ2-7; possible D gene TRBD2, 5 bases. Per germline, CDR1 LNHDA and CDR2 SQIVND (reference sequence). Trimming pared 4 bases from V and 6 bases from J, leaving 19 bases between. The CDR3 extends over 15 amino acids. CDR3 sequence (DNA): TGTGCCAGTAGTAGAACCCCCCAGGAGGAAGGCGAGCAGTACTTC. Residues: CASSRTPQEEGEQYF.

V is TRBV6-1 and J is TRBJ1-6; D is uncertain. The germline gives CDR1 MNHNS, CDR2 SASEGT. Trimming cost V 0 bases and J 6 bases, with 9 bases left between them. This CDR3 contains 15 residues. CDR3 nucleotides: TGTGCCAGCAGTGAAGCGGTGGAGGGTAATTCACCCCTCCACTTT. Amino acids: CASSEAVEGNSPLHF.

This chain links TRBV3-1 (or the pseudogene TRBV3-2) with TRBJ2-1; 7 bases fit TRBD2. Germline lookup yields CDR1 LGHDT and CDR2 YNNKEL (reference sequence). CDR3 length: 16 residues. Trimming took 0 bases from V and 10 from J; bases not matched to a gene: 12. The CDR3 sequence: CASSQDRGLGAGEQFF. Written as DNA, the CDR3 is TGTGCCAGCAGCCAAGATCGCGGACTAGGGGCTGGGGAGCAGTTCTTC.

V gene TRBV7-8 combines with J gene TRBJ2-7; 8 nucleotides match TRBD1. The CDR3 extends over 14 amino acids. The germline gives CDR1 SGHVS, CDR2 FQNEAQ. V was pared by 5 bases and J by 2 bases, with 5 bases of the junction left unmatched. The CDR3 is CASSPGTGAYEQYF. The CDR3 nucleotides are TGTGCCAGCAGCCCGGGGACAGGAGCCTACGAGCAGTACTTC.

This clone was seen just once. The chain is built from TRBV7-2 and TRBJ1-1; D is perhaps TRBD1 (6 bases). The germline CDR1 and CDR2 sequences are SGHTA and FQGNSA. V lost 5 bases and J 3 bases, leaving 16 bases between the germline ends. This CDR3 spans 15 amino acids. The CDR3 protein is CASSLLKGGHTEAFF. CDR3 coding DNA: TGTGCCAGCAGCCTTCTTAAGGGGGGGCACACTGAAGCTTTCTTT.